This TCR beta chain was captured by sequencing in a study of blood T cell repertoires in COVID-19. Across the whole study: The United States, Italy and Spain provided the acute and convalescent COVID-19 samples. T cells, B-cell-depleted T cells, or PBMCs provided the cDNA or gDNA that served as material.

As processed by the authors: Estimated nucleated cell counts came from reference gene primer amplification. TCRdb's table, derived via immunoSEQ multiplex PCR, lists solely in-frame clones and lacks some. The DNA was the basis for D and trimming; V, J and clone size are from that table. The sample holds 300,000 or so clones, around 89% seen once. The CDR3 contains 13 residues. Germline CDR1 and CDR2: MNHEY and SMNVEV (reference sequence). The junction had 3 bases not matched to a gene; V was cut back by 3 bases and J by 5 bases. The J gene is TRBJ2-5, the V gene TRBV27; 7 bases are a match to TRBD1. The sample comprised peripheral blood. The sequence was collected from a woman in her 30s who had recovered from COVID-19. Here the CDR3 DNA reads TGTGCCAGCAGTTTGAACAGGGGCGAGACCCAGTACTTC. Translation: CASSLNRGETQYF.